This T cell receptor (beta chain) was identified in a study of cytomegalovirus exposure and HLA in healthy donors. Regarding this clone: Antigen unknown.

PCR employed 60 Vbeta and 13 Jbeta primers. Methods used by the authors: In a later analysis, 80 million to 100 million unique TCR beta chains included roughly 11 million shared by two or more donors. Sequenced by immunoSEQ multiplex PCR; TCRdb stores in-frame clones only, minus some. The V and J calls and the clone size are those of that table, but D and trimming were determined from the DNA. Seen here are around 99,000 clones, 76% observed once, and the top ten hold 7.7%. Study outcomes and limitations: Usually a TCR sequence was rare, but some public TCRs were found in many donors. The authors confirmed in vitro that a few CMV-associated chains were specific for CMV antigens. Being productive about 90% or about 30% of the time was typical of most TCR beta V segments in an earlier analysis.

This sequence originates from a woman between 45 and 60 years old in good health and CMV-seropositive. Material for sequencing was PBMCs.

Written as DNA, the CDR3 is TGTGCCAGCAGCGCGTCCCGCGGGCAGTACTTC. This sequence encodes CASSASRGQYF. The chain recombines TRBV2 with TRBJ2-7, with D unclear. The V gene's germline CDR1 is SNHLY and CDR2 FYNNEI. The ends were cut back, 6 bases at V and 9 bases at J, with 12 bases in the middle. CDR3 length: 11 amino acids.